This entry features one TCR beta chain sequence. Germline V CDR1 and CDR2: ENHRY, SYGVKD. CDR3 length equals 16 residues. Trimming left V 0 bases short and J 9 bases short, with 20 bases between. These data are taken from a study of blood T cell repertoires in COVID-19. Study-level background: Samples came from the United States, Italy and Spain, spanning acute and convalescent COVID-19. Sources were T cells, B-cell-depleted T cells, or PBMCs; the material itself was cDNA or gDNA.

Original handling: Reference gene primer amplification in the assay estimated nucleated cell counts. Generated by immunoSEQ multiplex PCR, the TCRdb table keeps only in-frame clones and is missing some. Clone size and V and J calls were adopted from that table, with D and trimming inferred from the DNA. The sample lists 650,000 to 800,000 clones, 80% to 90% occurring once. This receptor was identified in a woman between 18 and 29 years old with acute or convalescent COVID-19. This sequence joins TRBV10-3 and TRBJ2-5; tentatively, D is TRBD2 (7 bases). Sequenced: peripheral blood. The CDR3 protein is CAISESMAGAQVAQYF. In DNA form, the CDR3 reads TGTGCCATCAGTGAGTCGATGGCGGGGGCTCAGGTCGCCCAGTACTTC.